Presented here are 16 T cell receptor beta chains from one specimen sequenced in a study of blood T cell repertoires in COVID-19. Assay: immunoSEQ multiplex PCR; the TCRdb copy retains only in-frame clones and omits some. This sample yields some 350,000 clones, of which around nine tenths are seen a single time; roughly 3.4% belongs to the top ten. Sequenced: peripheral blood. The receptors derive from a woman aged 18 to 35 who had recovered from COVID-19.

With regard to this clone: Different DNA sequences within this sample yield the same CDR3. CDR3 in amino acids: CASSYGGGYTF. The DNA for the CDR3 is TGTGCCAGCAGTTACGGGGGCGGCTACACCTTC. The J gene is TRBJ1-2, the V gene TRBV6-5; tentative D call: TRBD1 (6 bases). The CDR3 is 11 residues long. Trimming left V 2 bases short and J 8 bases short, with 6 bases between. Germline loops: CDR1 MNHEY, CDR2 SVGAGI.

J is TRBJ1-1 and V is TRBV10-3; 7 bases map to TRBD1. Germline CDR1 reads ENHRY; CDR2 reads SYGVKD. The CDR3 totals 13 residues. The V segment lost 10 bases and the J segment 6 bases; nucleotides outside the gene matches: 11. DNA of the CDR3: TGTGCCACCTTACCAGACAGGGTAGCTGAAGCTTTCTTT. It translates to CATLPDRVAEAFF.

V gene TRBV19 combines with J gene TRBJ1-3; 8 bases match TRBD1. The length of the CDR3 is 12 residues. Germline assignment: CDR1 LNHDA and CDR2 SQIVND (reference sequence). This chain's CDR3 is CGTGGLSNTIYF. CDR3 bases: TGTGGAACAGGGGGACTTTCGAACACCATATATTTT.

The J gene is TRBJ2-7, the V gene TRBV4-3, with 9 bases lining up with TRBD2. This CDR3 spans 17 amino acids. V shed 5 bases and J 1 base; nucleotides not matched to a gene: 12. Looked up from germline, CDR1 is LGHNA and CDR2 is YSLEER. The CDR3 is CASSGSGGAPTSYEQYV. The CDR3 region has the DNA TGCGCCAGCAGCGGTAGCGGGGGCGCCCCTACATCCTACGAGCAGTACGTC.

V usage is TRBV5-5 and J usage is TRBJ1-1; TRBD1 is a possible D gene (6 bases). V was trimmed by 2 bases and J by 0 bases, leaving 14 bases between them. Looked up from germline, CDR1 is SGHKS and CDR2 is YYEKEE (reference sequence). The CDR3 totals 16 residues. CDR3 sequence (DNA): TGTGCCAGCAGCTTCTCAGGGGTCTGGATGAACACTGAAGCTTTCTTT. It specifies CASSFSGVWMNTEAFF.

This clone was recorded only once. The chain is built from TRBV19 and TRBJ2-5; unclear D gene. V shed 7 bases and J shed 5 bases, with 14 bases lying between them. The germline gives CDR1 LNHDA, CDR2 SQIVND (reference sequence). This CDR3 has 13 amino acids. This chain's CDR3 is CASTQALGETQYF. The DNA for the CDR3 is TGTGCCAGTACCCAGGCCTTAGGCGAGACCCAGTACTTC.

The V call is TRBV28, the J call TRBJ2-7; possible D gene TRBD2, 7 bases. The CDR3 consists of 15 residues. V was clipped by 6 bases and J by 0 bases, with 15 bases between them. Germline V gene sequence: CDR1 MDHEN, CDR2 SYDVKM. CDR3 sequence: CASRQMGGPSYEQYV. The CDR3, as DNA: TGTGCCAGCAGACAAATGGGGGGGCCCTCCTACGAGCAGTACGTC.

The chain carries TRBV7-6 and TRBJ2-5; the match to TRBD2 covers 11 bases. V lost 3 bases and J lost 5; bases outside the gene matches: 17. Germline assignment: CDR1 SGHVS and CDR2 FNYEAQ. This CDR3 comprises 19 residues. CDR3 region: CASSFLFPGTSGEGETQYF. The CDR3 DNA follows: TGTGCCAGCAGCTTTCTGTTCCCCGGGACTAGCGGAGAGGGGGAGACCCAGTACTTC. The full variable domain, rest sourced from reference TRBV7-6 and TRBJ2-5, is GAGVSQSPRYKVTKRGQDVALRCDPISGHVSLYWYRQALGQGPEFLTYFNYEAQQDKSGLPNDRFSAERPEGSISTLTIQRTEQRDSAMYRCASSFLFPGTSGEGETQYFGPGTRLLVL.

Here the CDR3 reads CATHRGQGNTEAFF. DNA of the CDR3: TGTGCCACCCACAGGGGGCAGGGGAACACTGAAGCTTTCTTT. The V call is TRBV19, the J call TRBJ1-1, with 9 positions matching TRBD1. CDR1 is LNHDA, CDR2 SQIVND, per germline (reference sequence). This CDR3 region has 14 residues. V trimming: 10 bases; J trimming: 1 base; junction bases outside the gene matches: 7.

This chain joins TRBV19 and TRBJ2-1; 11 nucleotides match TRBD2. Trimming removed 5 bases from V and 4 bases from J; junction bases left unmatched: 10. Germline values: CDR1 LNHDA, CDR2 SQIVND (reference sequence). This CDR3 has 17 residues. As DNA, the CDR3 is TGTGCCAGTAGTCGACTAGCGGGACCCAGAGAGTACAATGAGCAGTTCTTC. It codes for CASSRLAGPREYNEQFF.

The chain combines TRBV11-2 with TRBJ2-7, with TRBD1 matching over 7 bases. The CDR3 contains 15 residues. V trimming: 3 bases; J trimming: 3 bases; junction bases outside the gene matches: 8. CDR1 and CDR2 from the germline V gene are SGHAT and FQNNGV. CDR3 in DNA: TGTGCCAGCAGCTTCGGGACAGAAGAGGGCTACGAGCAGTACGTC. The encoded protein is CASSFGTEEGYEQYV.

J is TRBJ2-5 and V is TRBV7-2; TRBD2 matches 8 bases. Germline trimming cut 2 bases from V and 5 bases from J; bases unmatched to any gene: 10. The CDR3 runs to 16 residues. Germline lookup yields CDR1 SGHTA and CDR2 FQGNSA. CDR3 in DNA: TGTGCCAGCAGCTTAAGGTCGGGAGGGCCTGTGGAGACCCAGTACTTC. It yields the protein CASSLRSGGPVETQYF.

The CDR3 coding sequence is TGTGCCAGCAGCTTTGGGACACCGAACACTGAAGCTTTCTTT. This codes for CASSFGTPNTEAFF. The chain joins TRBV5-4 to TRBJ1-1; D may be TRBD1 (6 bases). The CDR3 has 14 amino acids. Germline lookup yields CDR1 SGHNT and CDR2 YYREEE (reference sequence). V shed 2 bases and J shed 1 base, with 9 bases lying between them.

The chain combines TRBV6-5 with TRBJ2-5; 7 bases agree with TRBD1. V trimming: 6 bases; J trimming: 8 bases; junction bases outside the gene matches: 15. The CDR3 is made up of 15 amino acids. CDR1 is MNHEY and CDR2 is SVGAGI in the germline V gene. DNA for the CDR3: TGTGCCAGCAGCCCAGCCGGGACAGCTCGGGGAACCCAGTACTTC. This codes for CASSPAGTARGTQYF.

Here the CDR3 reads CATSILAGGQETQYF. CDR3 bases: TGTGCCACCAGCATACTAGCGGGAGGGCAGGAGACCCAGTACTTC. The V and J genes are TRBV24-1 and TRBJ2-5; TRBD2 matches at 13 bases. V was clipped by 7 bases and J by 5 bases; unmatched bases: 6. The V gene's germline CDR1 is KGHDR and CDR2 SFDVKD. The length of the CDR3 is 15 residues.

The chain carries TRBV30 and TRBJ1-6, with TRBD1 as a possible D gene (5 bases). From germline, CDR1 is GTSNPN and CDR2 SVGIG (reference sequence). The germline V and J ends were trimmed by 4 bases and 4 bases, with 23 bases remaining between them. The CDR3 is 18 amino acids. The CDR3 region is CAWTHDLGGGSYNSPLHF. CDR3 DNA sequence: TGTGCCTGGACCCATGACCTGGGGGGAGGCAGTTATAATTCACCCCTCCACTTT.